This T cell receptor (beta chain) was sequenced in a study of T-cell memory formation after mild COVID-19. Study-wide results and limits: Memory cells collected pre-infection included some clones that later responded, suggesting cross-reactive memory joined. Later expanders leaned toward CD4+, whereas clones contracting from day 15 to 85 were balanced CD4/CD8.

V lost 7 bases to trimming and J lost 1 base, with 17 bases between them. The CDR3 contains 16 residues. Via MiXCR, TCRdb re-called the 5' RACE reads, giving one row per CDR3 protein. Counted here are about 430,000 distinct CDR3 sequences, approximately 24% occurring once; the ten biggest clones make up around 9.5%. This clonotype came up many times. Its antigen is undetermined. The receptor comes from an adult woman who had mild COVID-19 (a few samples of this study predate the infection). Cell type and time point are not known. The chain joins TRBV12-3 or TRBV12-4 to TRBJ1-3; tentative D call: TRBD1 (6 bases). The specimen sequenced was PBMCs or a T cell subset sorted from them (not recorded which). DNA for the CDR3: TGTGCCAGCAAACTGGGGGCCGGACAGTCTGGAAACACCATATATTTT. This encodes CASKLGAGQSGNTIYF.